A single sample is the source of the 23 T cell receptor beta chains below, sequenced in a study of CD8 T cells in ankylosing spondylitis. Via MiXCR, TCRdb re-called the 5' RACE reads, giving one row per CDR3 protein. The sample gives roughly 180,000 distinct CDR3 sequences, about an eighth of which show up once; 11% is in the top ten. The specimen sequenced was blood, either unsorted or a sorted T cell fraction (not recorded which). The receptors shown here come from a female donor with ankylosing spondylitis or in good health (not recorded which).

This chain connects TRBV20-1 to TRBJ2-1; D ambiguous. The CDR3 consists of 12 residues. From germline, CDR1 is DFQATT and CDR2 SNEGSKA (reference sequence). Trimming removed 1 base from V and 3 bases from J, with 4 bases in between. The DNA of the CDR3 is TGCAGTGCTAGAGCCCGCTACAATGAGCAGTTCTTC. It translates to CSARARYNEQFF.

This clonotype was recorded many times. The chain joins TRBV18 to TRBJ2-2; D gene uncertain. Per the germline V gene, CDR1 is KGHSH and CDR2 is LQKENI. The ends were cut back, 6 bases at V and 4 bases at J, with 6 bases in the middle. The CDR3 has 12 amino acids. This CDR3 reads CASSQITGELFF. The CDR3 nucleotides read TGTGCCAGCTCGCAAATCACCGGGGAGCTGTTTTTT. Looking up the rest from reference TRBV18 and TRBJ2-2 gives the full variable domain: NAGVMQNPRHLVRRRGQEARLRCSPMKGHSHVYWYRQLPEEGLKFMVYLQKENIIDESGMPKERFSAEFPKEGPSILRIQQVVRGDSAAYFCASSQITGELFFGEGSRLTVL.

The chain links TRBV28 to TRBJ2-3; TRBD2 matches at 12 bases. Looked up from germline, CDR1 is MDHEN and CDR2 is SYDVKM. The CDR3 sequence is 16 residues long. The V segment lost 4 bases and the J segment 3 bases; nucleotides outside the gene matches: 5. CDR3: CASSYPTSGRTDTQYF. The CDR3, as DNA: TGTGCCAGCAGTTACCCCACTAGCGGGAGGACAGATACGCAGTATTTT. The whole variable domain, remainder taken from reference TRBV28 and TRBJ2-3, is DVKVTQSSRYLVKRTGEKVFLECVQDMDHENMFWYRQDPGLGLRLIYFSYDVKMKEKGDIPEGYSVSREKKERFSLILESASTNQTSMYLCASSYPTSGRTDTQYFGPGTRLTVL.

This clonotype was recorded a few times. DNA of the CDR3: TGCAGCGTTATGGGACCCATGAACACTGAAGCTTTCTTT. This encodes CSVMGPMNTEAFF. This sequence joins TRBV29-1 and TRBJ1-1, with D possibly being TRBD1 (5 bases). CDR1 is SQVTM and CDR2 is ANQGSEA in the germline V gene. V shed 5 bases and J shed 0 bases, with 10 bases lying between them. The CDR3 length is 13 residues.

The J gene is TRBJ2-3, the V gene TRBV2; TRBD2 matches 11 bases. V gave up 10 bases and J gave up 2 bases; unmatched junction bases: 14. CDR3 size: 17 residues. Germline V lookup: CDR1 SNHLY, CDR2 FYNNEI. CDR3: CAICSSASGGFTDTQYF. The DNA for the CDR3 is TGTGCCATCTGTTCCTCCGCTAGCGGGGGGTTCACAGATACGCAGTATTTT.

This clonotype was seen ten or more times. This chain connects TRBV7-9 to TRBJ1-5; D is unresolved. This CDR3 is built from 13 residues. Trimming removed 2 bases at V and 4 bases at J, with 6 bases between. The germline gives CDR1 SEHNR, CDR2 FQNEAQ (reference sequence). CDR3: CASSLSHNQPQHF. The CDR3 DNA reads TGTGCCAGCAGCTTAAGTCATAATCAGCCCCAGCATTTT.

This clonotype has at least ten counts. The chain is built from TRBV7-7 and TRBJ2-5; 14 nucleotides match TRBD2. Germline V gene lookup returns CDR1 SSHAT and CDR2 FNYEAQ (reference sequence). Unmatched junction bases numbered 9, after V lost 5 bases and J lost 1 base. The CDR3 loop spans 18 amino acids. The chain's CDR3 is CASSKAGTSGRSQETQYF. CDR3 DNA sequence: TGTGCCAGCAGCAAAGCTGGGACTAGCGGGAGATCCCAAGAGACCCAGTACTTC.

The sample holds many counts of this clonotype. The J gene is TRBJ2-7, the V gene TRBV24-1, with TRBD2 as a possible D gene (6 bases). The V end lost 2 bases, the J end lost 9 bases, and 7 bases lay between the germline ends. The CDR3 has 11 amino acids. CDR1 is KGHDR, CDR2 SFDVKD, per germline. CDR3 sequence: CATSDSGGQYF. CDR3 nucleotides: TGTGCCACCAGTGATTCCGGGGGGCAGTACTTC.

The CDR3 spells CASSYELTPESEAFF. DNA for the CDR3: TGTGCCAGCAGTTACGAACTTACACCCGAATCTGAAGCTTTCTTT. V and J are TRBV6-5 and TRBJ1-1; the D is unclear. The germline V and J ends were trimmed by 2 bases and 6 bases, with 16 bases remaining between them. This CDR3 is 15 amino acids long. Germline assignment: CDR1 MNHEY and CDR2 SVGAGI.

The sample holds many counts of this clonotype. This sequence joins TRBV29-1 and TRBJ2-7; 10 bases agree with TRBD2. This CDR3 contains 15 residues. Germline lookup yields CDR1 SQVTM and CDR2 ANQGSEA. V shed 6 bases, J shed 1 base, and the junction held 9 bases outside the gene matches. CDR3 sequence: CSVDIAGGLSYEQYF. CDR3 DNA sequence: TGCAGCGTCGATATAGCGGGAGGTCTTTCCTACGAGCAGTACTTC.

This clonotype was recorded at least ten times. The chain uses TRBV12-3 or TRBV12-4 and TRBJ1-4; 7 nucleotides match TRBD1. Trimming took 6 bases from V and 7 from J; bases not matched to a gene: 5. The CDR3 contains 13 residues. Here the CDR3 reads CASRRTGGEKLFF. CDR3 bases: TGTGCCAGCAGACGGACAGGCGGTGAAAAACTGTTTTTT.

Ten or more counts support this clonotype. The CDR3 here is CASSLQDVVGGYTF. In DNA, the CDR3 is TGTGCCAGCAGCCTTCAGGATGTTGTAGGGGGCTACACCTTC. The V and J genes are TRBV6-1 and TRBJ1-2; the D is unclear. The CDR3 has 14 residues. Between the trimmed V and J ends, which lost 6 bases and 8 bases, there was a span of 19 bases. CDR1 and CDR2 (germline): MNHNS, SASEGT.

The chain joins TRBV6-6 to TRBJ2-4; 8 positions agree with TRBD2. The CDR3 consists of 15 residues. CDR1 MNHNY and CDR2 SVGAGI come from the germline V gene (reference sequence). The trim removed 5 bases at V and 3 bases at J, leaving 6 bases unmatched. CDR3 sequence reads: CASSPSGSGKNIQYF. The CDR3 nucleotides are TGTGCCAGCAGTCCCAGCGGGAGCGGCAAAAACATTCAGTACTTC.

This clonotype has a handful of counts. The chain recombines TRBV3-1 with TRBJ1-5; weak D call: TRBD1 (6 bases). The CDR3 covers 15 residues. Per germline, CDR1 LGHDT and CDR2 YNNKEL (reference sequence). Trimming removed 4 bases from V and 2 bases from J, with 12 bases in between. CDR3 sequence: CASSRGGGGNQPQHF. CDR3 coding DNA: TGTGCCAGCAGCCGGGGAGGGGGTGGCAATCAGCCCCAGCATTTT. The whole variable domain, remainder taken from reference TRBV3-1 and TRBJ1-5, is DTAVSQTPKYLVTQMGNDKSIKCEQNLGHDTMYWYKQDSKKFLKIMFSYNNKELIINETVPNRFSPKSPDKAHLNLHINSLELGDSAVYFCASSRGGGGNQPQHFGDGTRLSIL.

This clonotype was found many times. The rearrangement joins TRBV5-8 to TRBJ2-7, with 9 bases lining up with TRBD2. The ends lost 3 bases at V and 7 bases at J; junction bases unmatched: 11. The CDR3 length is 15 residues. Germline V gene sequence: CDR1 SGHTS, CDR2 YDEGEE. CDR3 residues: CASSSWTSAKEEQYF. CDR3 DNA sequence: TGTGCCAGCAGCTCTTGGACTAGCGCCAAGGAAGAGCAGTACTTC.

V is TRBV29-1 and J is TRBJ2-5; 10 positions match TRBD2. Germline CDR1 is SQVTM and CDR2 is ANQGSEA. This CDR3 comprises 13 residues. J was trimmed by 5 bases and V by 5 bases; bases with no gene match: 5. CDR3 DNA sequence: TGCAGCGTTCCTAGCGGGAGCGGGGAGACCCAGTACTTC. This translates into CSVPSGSGETQYF.

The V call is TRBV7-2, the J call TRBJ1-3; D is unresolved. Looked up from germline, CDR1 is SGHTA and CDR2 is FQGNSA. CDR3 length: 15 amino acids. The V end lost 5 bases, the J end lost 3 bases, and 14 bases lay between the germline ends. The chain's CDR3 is CASSPVGGVGNTIYF. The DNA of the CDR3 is TGTGCCAGCAGCCCAGTCGGCGGGGTTGGAAACACCATATATTTT.

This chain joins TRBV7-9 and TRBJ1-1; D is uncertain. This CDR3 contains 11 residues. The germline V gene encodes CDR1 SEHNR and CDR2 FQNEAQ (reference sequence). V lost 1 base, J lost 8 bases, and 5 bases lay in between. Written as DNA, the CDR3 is TGTGCCAGCAGCTTAGAAGGGGAAGCTTTCTTT. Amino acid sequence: CASSLEGEAFF.

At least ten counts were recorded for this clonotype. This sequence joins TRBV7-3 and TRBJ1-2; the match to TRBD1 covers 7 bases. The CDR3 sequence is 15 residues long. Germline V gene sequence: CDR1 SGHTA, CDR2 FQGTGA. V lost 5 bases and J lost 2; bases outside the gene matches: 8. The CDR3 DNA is TGTGCCAGCAGCCAAATATCAGGGGGGAACTATGGCTACACCTTC. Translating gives CASSQISGGNYGYTF.

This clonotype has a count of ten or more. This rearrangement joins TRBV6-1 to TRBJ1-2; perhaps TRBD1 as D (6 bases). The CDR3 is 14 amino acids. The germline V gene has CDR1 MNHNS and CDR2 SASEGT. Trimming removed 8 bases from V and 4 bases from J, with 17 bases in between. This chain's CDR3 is CASSDSQAPYGYTF. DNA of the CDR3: TGTGCCAGCTCGGACAGCCAAGCACCCTATGGCTACACCTTC.

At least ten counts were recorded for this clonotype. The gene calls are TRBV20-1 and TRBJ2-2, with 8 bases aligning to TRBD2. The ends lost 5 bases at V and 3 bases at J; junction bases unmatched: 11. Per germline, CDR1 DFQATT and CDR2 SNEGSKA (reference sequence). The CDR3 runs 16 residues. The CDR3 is CSASEVTSGDTGELFF. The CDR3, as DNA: TGCAGTGCTTCTGAAGTCACTAGCGGTGACACCGGGGAGCTGTTTTTT.

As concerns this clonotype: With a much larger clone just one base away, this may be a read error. CDR3 region: CASSYLDRKRTEAFF. The CDR3 DNA follows: TGTGCCAGCAGTTACCTGGACAGGAAGCGCACTGAAGCTTTCTTT. The chain is built from TRBV28 and TRBJ1-1; TRBD1 agrees at 7 bases. The CDR3 runs to 15 residues. Germline CDR1 is MDHEN and CDR2 is SYDVKM. Trimming at V came to 4 bases and at J to 4 bases, leaving 9 bases not matched to a gene. Variable domain in full (rest from reference TRBV28 and TRBJ1-1): DVKVTQSSRYLVKRTGEKVFLECVQDMDHENMFWYRQDPGLGLRLIYFSYDVKMKEKGDIPEGYSVSREKKERFSLILESASTNQTSMYLCASSYLDRKRTEAFFGQGTRLTVV.

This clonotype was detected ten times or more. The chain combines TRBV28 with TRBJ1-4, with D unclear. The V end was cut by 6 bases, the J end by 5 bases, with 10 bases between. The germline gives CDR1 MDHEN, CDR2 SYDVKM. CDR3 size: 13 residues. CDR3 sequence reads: CASRGINNEKLFF. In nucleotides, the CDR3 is TGTGCCAGCAGGGGGATCAACAATGAAAAACTGTTTTTT.